This TCR beta chain was captured by sequencing in a study of blood T cell repertoires in COVID-19. Study context: The origin of the acute and convalescent COVID-19 samples was the United States, Italy and Spain. The analysed material was cDNA or gDNA that came from T cells, B-cell-depleted T cells, or PBMCs.

Original handling: Reference gene primer amplification in the assay estimated nucleated cell counts. The protocol was immunoSEQ multiplex PCR, while the TCRdb copy is restricted to in-frame clones and leaves out a portion. That table furnishes V, J and clone size, whereas the DNA furnished D and trimming. The table has about 70,000 clones, about 83% seen once. V lost 5 bases and J 6 bases, leaving 5 bases between the germline ends. CDR1 and CDR2 from the germline V gene are KGHSH and LQKENI. The length of the CDR3 is 12 residues. Seattle-derived patients entered the study during active infection and were followed longitudinally.

Material for sequencing was peripheral blood. V usage is TRBV18 and J usage is TRBJ1-6; D is undetermined. This receptor was obtained from a man aged 25 to 40 with COVID-19, enrolled during active disease. The CDR3 nucleotides read TGTGCCAGCTCATCCATTAATTCACCCCTCCACTTT. This translates into CASSSINSPLHF.